This TCR beta chain was profiled in a study of blood T cell repertoires in COVID-19. CDR1 is GTSNPN and CDR2 is SVGIG in the germline V gene (reference sequence). V was shortened by 0 bases and J by 5 bases, with 14 bases between the two germline ends. This CDR3 contains 15 residues. Per the original data handling: The assay estimated nucleated cells by amplifying reference gene primers. The data were produced by immunoSEQ multiplex PCR, yet TCRdb's version contains in-frame clones alone and is incomplete. The V and J calls and clone size come from that table; D and trimming were worked out from the DNA. Altogether around 260,000 clones are present, around nine tenths being singletons, with the ten largest covering roughly a tenth. The table lists this clone with a count of one.

Sample: peripheral blood. This sequence joins TRBV30 and TRBJ2-1; D might be TRBD2 (5 bases). The sequence came from a woman aged 70 to 79 with COVID-19, enrolled during active disease. The CDR3: CAWSVGGGLNNEQFF. CDR3 bases: TGTGCCTGGAGTGTAGGTGGCGGGCTTAACAATGAGCAGTTCTTC.